In its sample, the clone carrying this T cell receptor beta chain was seen a few times. Its matching antigen is unknown. This sample stems from a study of CD4 T cells in relation to SARS-CoV-2 and coronaviruses. The study, taken as a whole, reports: Each donor contributed either pre-pandemic or post-infection samples, not both. Crossreactivity was assessed only for spike protein, not other viral proteins.

The unexposed donors gave CD4+ T cells in about 2010-2019, prior to COVID-19. Isolation of CD4+ T cells took place after less than twelve days in culture. As cell numbers allowed, unexposed-donor CD4+ T cells faced SARS-CoV-2 S/N and four cold-coronavirus spikes. Profiled with immunoSEQ multiplex PCR; TCRdb holds only in-frame clones, not every one. The sample lists about 21,000 clones; over 60% were seen once. The CDR3 length is 11 residues. Trimming shortened V by 2 bases and J by 5 bases, and 3 bases separated the two germline ends. Germline V gene data show CDR1 as LGHNT and CDR2 as FRNRAP. The V gene is TRBV12-5, the J gene TRBJ1-1; D remains unclear. The receptor's source is a human donor in good health. Sequences were obtained from CD4+ T cells from PBMCs, cultured in vitro. The CDR3 nucleotides are TGTGCTAGTGGTTTGTGGACTGAAGCTTTCTTT. Protein: CASGLWTEAFF.